The 32 T cell receptor beta chains in this list originate from one sample, sequenced in a study of control samples from healthy donors and cancer patients. Method: immunoSEQ multiplex PCR; TCRdb's copy keeps in-frame clones and lacks some. Here the sample spans about 50,000 clones, 90% to 95% being singletons. The sample consisted of PBMCs. Every receptor here comes from a man aged 30 to 39 with colorectal cancer.

The chain links TRBV24-1 to TRBJ2-3; D not certain. CDR1 and CDR2 (germline): KGHDR, SFDVKD. Trimming pared 3 bases from V and 1 base from J, leaving 7 bases between. This CDR3 contains 14 residues. The CDR3 nucleotides are TGTGCCACCAGTGATATCCGGGGCACAGATACGCAGTATTTT. Translation gives CATSDIRGTDTQYF.

V usage is TRBV20-1 and J usage is TRBJ1-1, with 7 bases that match TRBD1. Germline V lookup: CDR1 DFQATT, CDR2 SNEGSKA (reference sequence). The V gene end was trimmed by 3 bases and the J gene end by 1 base; junction bases not matched to a gene: 5. The CDR3 length is 14 residues. CDR3 residues: CSASRGTANTEAFF. The CDR3 coding sequence is TGCAGTGCTAGTAGGGGGACAGCGAACACTGAAGCTTTCTTT.

With respect to this clone: A junction end diverges from the germline sequence, so it may reflect a read error. This chain links TRBV3-1 (or the pseudogene TRBV3-2) with TRBJ2-3; D possibly corresponds to TRBD1 (6 bases). Germline CDR1 reads LGHDT; CDR2 reads YNNKEL (reference sequence). CDR3 length: 15 amino acids. DNA of the CDR3: TGTGCCGGCAGCCAGGGGCTTCGGGGCACAGATACGCAGTATTTT. Translating gives CAGSQGLRGTDTQYF.

This clone was detected only once. The rearrangement uses TRBV6-5 and TRBJ1-5, with a weak D call TRBD1 (5 bases). Trimming took 5 bases from V and 1 from J, leaving 12 bases between them. Germline CDR1 is MNHEY and CDR2 is SVGAGI. The CDR3 has 15 residues. CDR3 residues: CASSPRGGSNQPQHF. The CDR3 region has the DNA TGTGCCAGCAGTCCCCGGGGGGGGAGCAATCAGCCCCAGCATTTT.

V usage is TRBV5-1 and J usage is TRBJ1-2; possible D gene TRBD1, 6 bases. V was shortened by 2 bases and J by 3 bases, with 11 bases between the two germline ends. The germline gives CDR1 SGHRS, CDR2 YFSETQ. The CDR3 totals 14 residues. The CDR3 protein is CASSLGGADYGYTF. The CDR3 DNA follows: TGCGCCAGCAGCTTAGGGGGTGCTGACTATGGCTACACCTTC. Based on the CDR3 plus reference TRBV5-1 and TRBJ1-2, the full variable domain is KAGVTQTPRYLIKTRGQQVTLSCSPISGHRSVSWYQQTPGQGLQFLFEYFSETQRNKGNFPGRFSGRQFSNSRSEMNVSTLELGDSALYLCASSLGGADYGYTFGSGTRLTVV.

CDR3 residues: CASSYAGGRPETQYF. DNA of the CDR3: TGTGCCAGCAGCTACGCGGGGGGCCGGCCAGAGACCCAGTACTTC. The rearrangement links TRBV5-5 to TRBJ2-5; 8 positions match TRBD2. The CDR3 totals 15 residues. Germline assignment: CDR1 SGHKS and CDR2 YYEKEE (reference sequence). The J segment lost 4 bases and the V segment lost 3 bases, leaving 8 bases of the junction unmatched.

This chain uses TRBV9 with TRBJ2-7; no definite D call. This CDR3 is built from 14 residues. Between the trimmed V and J ends, which lost 0 bases and 1 base, there was a span of 8 bases. In germline, CDR1 is SGDLS, CDR2 YYNGEE. CDR3 coding DNA: TGTGCCAGCAGCGTAGAAGGTCATTCCTACGAGCAGTACTTC. Translated: CASSVEGHSYEQYF.

The table lists this clone with a count of one. The chain couples TRBV6-5 to TRBJ2-3, with 7 bases that match TRBD1. The germline gives CDR1 MNHEY, CDR2 SVGAGI. The CDR3 totals 14 residues. Trimming removed 8 bases from V and 1 base from J; junction bases left unmatched: 6. The CDR3 sequence is CASPSGTGTDTQYF. CDR3 sequence (DNA): TGTGCCAGCCCCTCAGGGACAGGCACAGATACGCAGTATTTT.

V is TRBV6-1 and J is TRBJ2-3; TRBD2 agrees at 8 bases. The germline V gene encodes CDR1 MNHNS and CDR2 SASEGT. Unmatched junction bases numbered 4, after V lost 2 bases and J lost 3 bases. The CDR3 extends over 15 amino acids. The CDR3 sequence is CASSESGGATDTQYF. In DNA form, the CDR3 reads TGTGCCAGCAGTGAATCGGGGGGGGCAACAGATACGCAGTATTTT.

The gene calls are TRBV5-6 and TRBJ1-2; 7 bases match TRBD1. V was clipped by 0 bases and J by 14 bases; unmatched bases: 10. This CDR3 spans 13 amino acids. Germline values: CDR1 SGHDT, CDR2 YYEEEE. As DNA, the CDR3 is TGTGCCAGCAGCTTGGCGGGACAGCCGGCGGGAACCTTC. Amino acid sequence: CASSLAGQPAGTF.

The J gene is TRBJ1-6, the V gene TRBV4-1; TRBD1 matches 11 bases. This CDR3 spans 20 amino acids. With V trimmed by 4 bases and J by 1 base, 12 bases remained unmatched. Germline V gene lookup returns CDR1 MGHRA and CDR2 YSYEKL. CDR3 coding DNA: TGCGCCAGCAGCCGCCAAAGCCGGGGACAGGGGGATTCCTATAATTCACCCCTCCACTTT. Amino acid sequence: CASSRQSRGQGDSYNSPLHF.

This chain uses TRBV5-6 with TRBJ2-1; D remains unclear. CDR3 size: 13 residues. Germline-derived CDR1 and CDR2 are SGHDT and YYEEEE. Trimming removed 4 bases from V and 5 bases from J, with 10 bases in between. The CDR3 sequence: CASSPENDNEQFF. CDR3 bases: TGTGCCAGCAGCCCCGAAAACGACAATGAGCAGTTCTTC.

Only one count was recorded for this clone. The genes are TRBV18 and TRBJ2-4; no firm D call. The V end was cut by 3 bases, the J end by 0 bases, with 12 bases between. CDR1 and CDR2 (germline): KGHSH, LQKENI. The CDR3 is 16 amino acids. The CDR3 DNA reads TGTGCCAGCTCACCTTGGACGGAAACAGCCAAAAACATTCAGTACTTC. This translates into CASSPWTETAKNIQYF.

This rearrangement joins TRBV15 to TRBJ1-3; D unresolved. V gave up 1 base and J gave up 0 bases, with 10 bases separating them. CDR3 size: 16 residues. Germline CDR1 LNHNV, CDR2 YYDKDF (reference sequence). CDR3 in DNA: TGTGCCACCAGCAGAGGGAGAACAGTCTCTGGAAACACCATATATTTT. Its protein is CATSRGRTVSGNTIYF.

This clone was seen more than once but under ten times. This chain connects TRBV4-1 to TRBJ1-6; TRBD1 might be the D (5 bases). Trimming stripped 0 bases from V and 7 bases from J, with 13 bases between. The CDR3 loop spans 16 amino acids. In germline, CDR1 is MGHRA, CDR2 YSYEKL. DNA for the CDR3: TGCGCCAGCAGCCAAGAAGTCGGACAAAAAAATTCACCCCTCCACTTT. Translation: CASSQEVGQKNSPLHF.

The gene calls are TRBV6-5 and TRBJ1-5; TRBD1 is a possible D gene (6 bases). This CDR3 region has 14 residues. V was cut by 6 bases and J by 5 bases, with 14 bases left in between. Germline CDR1 is MNHEY and CDR2 is SVGAGI. For the CDR3, the DNA is TGTGCCAGCAGCCGAGGGGGGGCCGATCAGCCCCAGCATTTT. It codes for CASSRGGADQPQHF.

The chain is built from TRBV7-2 and TRBJ2-5; no definite D call. The CDR3 is made up of 14 amino acids. Germline lookup yields CDR1 SGHTA and CDR2 FQGNSA. V dropped 3 bases and J dropped 5 bases, with 13 bases sitting between them. In DNA form, the CDR3 reads TGTGCCAGCAGCTTGAGTAGGAATTCTGAGACCCAGTACTTC. Translated, it gives CASSLSRNSETQYF.

The chain recombines TRBV7-9 with TRBJ1-2; unclear D gene. The CDR3 runs 16 residues. Germline V gene sequence: CDR1 SEHNR, CDR2 FQNEAQ (reference sequence). V gave up 4 bases and J gave up 8 bases, with 23 bases separating them. This CDR3 reads CASSSHSGIPMEGYTF. For the CDR3, the DNA is TGTGCCAGCAGCTCCCACTCCGGGATACCCATGGAGGGCTACACCTTC.

For this clone: This same CDR3 is encoded by further DNA sequences in the sample. The chain is built from TRBV6-6 and TRBJ1-3; D remains ambiguous. Germline CDR1 MNHNY, CDR2 SVGAGI (reference sequence). Trimming shortened V by 0 bases and J by 3 bases, and 0 bases separated the two germline ends. This CDR3 has 12 residues. The CDR3 region is CASSYSGNTIYF. The CDR3 coding sequence is TGTGCCAGCAGTTACTCTGGAAACACCATATATTTT.

J is TRBJ2-7 and V is TRBV6-1; 7 nucleotides agree with TRBD1. Germline V CDR1 and CDR2: MNHNS, SASEGT. V shed 3 bases, J shed 1 base, and the junction held 6 bases outside the gene matches. CDR3 size: 15 residues. CDR3 nucleotide sequence: TGTGCCAGCAGTGACCGGACAGGAAAGTCCTACGAGCAGTACTTC. This gives the protein CASSDRTGKSYEQYF.

The chain employs TRBV5-6 and TRBJ2-7; no definite D call. CDR1 and CDR2 from the germline V gene are SGHDT and YYEEEE. V was clipped by 4 bases and J by 0 bases, with 14 bases between them. The CDR3 runs 15 residues. CDR3 region: CASSPSHRYSYEQYF. In nucleotides, the CDR3 is TGTGCCAGCAGCCCTTCACACAGATACTCCTACGAGCAGTACTTC.

The chain has TRBV4-1 and TRBJ2-5; 11 bases are shared with TRBD2. The germline gives CDR1 MGHRA, CDR2 YSYEKL. The CDR3 runs to 15 residues. The junction had 6 bases not matched to a gene; V was cut back by 2 bases and J by 7 bases. The CDR3 sequence: CASSQLSGGAGTQYF. CDR3 in DNA: TGCGCCAGCAGCCAACTTAGCGGGGGGGCCGGGACCCAGTACTTC.

This clone was counted a single time. The chain carries TRBV28 and TRBJ1-1; unclear D gene. The germline gives CDR1 MDHEN, CDR2 SYDVKM. The CDR3 sequence is 12 residues long. Trimming cost V 5 bases and J 1 base, with 5 bases left between them. Here the CDR3 reads CASSERNTEAFF. CDR3 nucleotide sequence: TGTGCCAGCAGTGAGAGGAACACTGAAGCTTTCTTT.

The chain joins TRBV5-8 to TRBJ2-1, with TRBD1 matching 7 bases. Germline CDR1 is SGHTS and CDR2 is YDEGEE. The CDR3 length is 14 residues. V trimming: 2 bases; J trimming: 5 bases; junction bases outside the gene matches: 4. CDR3 sequence: CASSFGTVNNEQFF. For the CDR3, the DNA is TGTGCCAGCAGCTTTGGGACAGTAAACAATGAGCAGTTCTTC.

The chain links TRBV11-2 to TRBJ2-1; 9 positions agree with TRBD2. Germline CDR1 and CDR2: SGHAT and FQNNGV. V gave up 5 bases and J gave up 0 bases; unmatched junction bases: 8. The CDR3 runs to 17 residues. CDR3 coding DNA: TGTGCCAGCAGCGATCGAAGCGGGGGGCCCTCCTACAATGAGCAGTTCTTC. It encodes CASSDRSGGPSYNEQFF.

The chain uses TRBV2 and TRBJ2-5; 7 nucleotides line up with TRBD2. The V gene end was trimmed by 4 bases and the J gene end by 5 bases; junction bases not matched to a gene: 7. From germline, CDR1 is SNHLY and CDR2 FYNNEI. The CDR3 is 14 residues long. The DNA for the CDR3 is TGTGCCAGCAGTGCGGGCCCCGGGGGGGAGACCCAGTACTTC. It codes for CASSAGPGGETQYF.

The chain carries TRBV9 and TRBJ1-2, with 7 bases matching TRBD1. CDR1 and CDR2 from the germline V gene are SGDLS and YYNGEE. V was clipped by 2 bases and J by 5 bases; unmatched bases: 12. This CDR3 comprises 16 residues. The CDR3, as DNA: TGTGCCAGCAGCGTGGGGCTCGGGACAGAGACTTATGGCTACACCTTC. Translated, it gives CASSVGLGTETYGYTF. The full variable domain, with the rest looked up from reference TRBV9 and TRBJ1-2, is DSGVTQTPKHLITATGQRVTLRCSPRSGDLSVYWYQQSLDQGLQFLIQYYNGEERAKGNILERFSAQQFPDLHSELNLSSLELGDSALYFCASSVGLGTETYGYTFGSGTRLTVV.

The chain combines TRBV27 with TRBJ2-2; 8 nucleotides align to TRBD1. V shed 5 bases and J 1 base; nucleotides not matched to a gene: 6. CDR3 length equals 16 residues. CDR1 and CDR2 from the germline V gene are MNHEY and SMNVEV (reference sequence). CDR3 sequence: CASSLLGTGNTGELFF. The DNA for the CDR3 is TGTGCCAGCAGTCTCCTAGGGACAGGGAACACCGGGGAGCTGTTTTTT.

The gene calls are TRBV5-1 and TRBJ2-5, with unresolved D. The CDR3 loop spans 13 amino acids. Per germline, CDR1 SGHRS and CDR2 YFSETQ. Trimming removed 0 bases at V and 5 bases at J, with 8 bases between. The CDR3 is CASSLGVWETQYF. DNA of the CDR3: TGCGCCAGCAGCTTGGGGGTCTGGGAGACCCAGTACTTC.

The rearrangement links TRBV5-4 to TRBJ1-2, with a possible D match to TRBD1 (6 bases). Germline-derived CDR1 and CDR2 are SGHNT and YYREEE (reference sequence). The CDR3 is 13 residues long. Trimming pared 7 bases from V and 8 bases from J, leaving 18 bases between. The CDR3 loop is CASSLGGGGGYTF. DNA for the CDR3: TGTGCCAGCTCCCTGGGAGGGGGTGGAGGCTACACCTTC.

The chain combines TRBV6-1 with TRBJ2-3, with D unclear. This CDR3 has 16 amino acids. Trimming removed 2 bases from V and 2 bases from J, with 14 bases in between. Germline V gives CDR1 MNHNS, CDR2 SASEGT. The CDR3 DNA sequence: TGTGCCAGCAGTGAAAGGTGGTTCTCCATCACAGATACGCAGTATTTT. This gives the protein CASSERWFSITDTQYF.

This clone was observed a single time. V and J are TRBV19 and TRBJ2-2; 10 nucleotides line up with TRBD1. Trimming took 9 bases from V and 4 from J; bases not matched to a gene: 5. The CDR3 length is 14 residues. Germline V gives CDR1 LNHDA, CDR2 SQIVND (reference sequence). CDR3 loop: CASSGTGATGELFF. In DNA form, the CDR3 reads TGTGCCAGCTCCGGGACAGGGGCCACCGGGGAGCTGTTTTTT.